A selection of T cell receptor beta chains follows, all from one sample in a study of somatic mutations in cytotoxic T cells in rheumatoid arthritis. TCRdb keeps only in-frame clones here, not all; method: immunoSEQ multiplex PCR. The top ten hold roughly 29% of the sample, which has several thousand clones, 60% to 80% seen once. Sequenced here: CD8+ T cells sorted from blood, sampled at a follow-up visit. These receptors all come from a woman between 70 and 85 years old with rheumatoid arthritis. CDR3s include the opening cysteine and the closing phenylalanine or tryptophan. D genes are given only for firm matches. Only some rows state a clone size, as once, few, many or a class for expanded clones.

cdr3_length: 14
v_call: TRBV29-1
d_call: TRBD2
j_call: TRBJ2-7
clone_size: .
cdr3_nt: TGCAGCGTTGCCGGGACTAGCGGGACCCGGGAGCAGTACTTC
cdr3_aa: CSVAGTSGTREQYF

cdr3_length: 17
v_call: TRBV7-3
d_call: .
j_call: TRBJ2-2
clone_size: .
cdr3_nt: TGTGCCAGCAGCCCAATTATGGGGCAGCCGAACACCGGGGAGCTGTTTTTT
cdr3_aa: CASSPIMGQPNTGELFF

cdr3_length: 17
v_call: TRBV7-8
d_call: TRBD2
j_call: TRBJ2-4
clone_size: .
cdr3_nt: TGTGCCAGCAGCTTAGACTCTCTAGCGGTAGCCAAAAACATTCAGTACTTC
cdr3_aa: CASSLDSLAVAKNIQYF

cdr3_length: 13
v_call: TRBV7-9
d_call: .
j_call: TRBJ2-7
clone_size: .
cdr3_nt: TGTGCCAGCAGCTCCCCCCGGATGTACGAGCAGTACTTC
cdr3_aa: CASSSPRMYEQYF

cdr3_length: 14
v_call: TRBV5-6
d_call: TRBD1
j_call: TRBJ2-1
clone_size: .
cdr3_nt: TGTGCCAGCAGCTGGGGGACAGGGAGGCACGAGCAGTTCTTC
cdr3_aa: CASSWGTGRHEQFF

cdr3_length: 16
v_call: TRBV6-6
d_call: TRBD1
j_call: TRBJ1-1
clone_size: .
cdr3_nt: TGTGCCAGCAGTTACCGACAGGGGGCGCGGAACACTGAAGCTTTCTTT
cdr3_aa: CASSYRQGARNTEAFF

cdr3_length: 15
v_call: TRBV28
d_call: .
j_call: TRBJ2-3
clone_size: .
cdr3_nt: TGTGCCAGCAGTTTATTGAGGGTCAGCACAGATACGCAGTATTTT
cdr3_aa: CASSLLRVSTDTQYF

cdr3_length: 15
v_call: TRBV9
d_call: TRBD1
j_call: TRBJ1-2
clone_size: .
cdr3_nt: TGTGCCAGCAACAATCCCCGGACAGGGCGGGGTGGCTACACCTTC
cdr3_aa: CASNNPRTGRGGYTF

cdr3_length: 16
v_call: TRBV6-6
d_call: .
j_call: TRBJ2-5
clone_size: .
cdr3_nt: TGTGCCAGCAGCTCATCGGGTGGGGGTATCAAGGAGACCCAGTACTTC
cdr3_aa: CASSSSGGGIKETQYF

cdr3_length: 16
v_call: TRBV9
d_call: TRBD1
j_call: TRBJ1-2
clone_size: few
cdr3_nt: TGTGCCAGCAGCCCTACGACAGGGAGTACTGGCTATGGCTACACCTTC
cdr3_aa: CASSPTTGSTGYGYTF

cdr3_length: 17
v_call: TRBV27
d_call: .
j_call: TRBJ1-2
clone_size: .
cdr3_nt: TGTGCCAGCAGTGTACAGGGCCTGGGAATCCCGTACTATGGCTACACCTTC
cdr3_aa: CASSVQGLGIPYYGYTF

cdr3_length: 17
v_call: TRBV4-2
d_call: TRBD2
j_call: TRBJ2-3
clone_size: .
cdr3_nt: TGTGCCAGCAGCCTAGCGCTAGCGGGGGGGAGCACAGATACGCAGTATTTT
cdr3_aa: CASSLALAGGSTDTQYF

cdr3_length: 16
v_call: TRBV13
d_call: TRBD2
j_call: TRBJ2-7
clone_size: .
cdr3_nt: TGTGCCAGCAGCCTTCGTTCCGGGACTAGAGTTTACGAGCAGTACTTC
cdr3_aa: CASSLRSGTRVYEQYF

cdr3_length: 15
v_call: TRBV5-1
d_call: TRBD1
j_call: TRBJ2-1
clone_size: few
cdr3_nt: TGCGCCAGCAGGGGCCAGGGGGCCTCCTACAATGAGCAGTTCTTC
cdr3_aa: CASRGQGASYNEQFF

cdr3_length: 13
v_call: TRBV28
d_call: .
j_call: TRBJ1-1
clone_size: .
cdr3_nt: TGTGCCAGCAGTTACGGGCGGTGGACTGAAGCTTTCTTT
cdr3_aa: CASSYGRWTEAFF

cdr3_length: 15
v_call: TRBV9
d_call: .
j_call: TRBJ2-1
clone_size: .
cdr3_nt: TGTGCCAGCAGCCTTAGGGTCGGGGTTTACAATGAGCAGTTCTTC
cdr3_aa: CASSLRVGVYNEQFF

cdr3_length: 13
v_call: TRBV10-3
d_call: .
j_call: TRBJ2-7
clone_size: .
cdr3_nt: TGTGCCATCACGACTGGCGGAACCTACGAGCAGTACTTC
cdr3_aa: CAITTGGTYEQYF

cdr3_length: 15
v_call: TRBV11-2
d_call: TRBD1
j_call: TRBJ2-3
clone_size: once
cdr3_nt: TGTGCCAGCAGCTTCAGGGGGTCTAGCACAGATACGCAGTATTTT
cdr3_aa: CASSFRGSSTDTQYF

cdr3_length: 13
v_call: TRBV27
d_call: .
j_call: TRBJ2-7
clone_size: .
cdr3_nt: TGTGCCAGCAGTTTCGGCCAGGCCTACGAGCAGTACTTC
cdr3_aa: CASSFGQAYEQYF

cdr3_length: 17
v_call: TRBV11-2
d_call: .
j_call: TRBJ2-4
clone_size: .
cdr3_nt: TGTGCCAGCAGCTTAGAGACTTATGGGGGAATCAAAAACATTCAGTACTTC
cdr3_aa: CASSLETYGGIKNIQYF

cdr3_length: 14
v_call: TRBV4-1
d_call: .
j_call: TRBJ2-2
clone_size: .
cdr3_nt: TGCGCCAGCAGCCAAGGTCCGGTAGCCGGGGAGCTGTTTTTT
cdr3_aa: CASSQGPVAGELFF

cdr3_length: 18
v_call: TRBV21-1
d_call: .
j_call: TRBJ2-6
clone_size: .
cdr3_nt: TGTGCCAGCAGCAAAGAGGTCAGATTAGACTCTGGGGCCAACGTCCTGACTTTC
cdr3_aa: CASSKEVRLDSGANVLTF

cdr3_length: 14
v_call: TRBV6-1
d_call: .
j_call: TRBJ1-4
clone_size: .
cdr3_nt: TGTGCCAGCAGTGAAATTGCAGAGAATGAAAAACTGTTTTTT
cdr3_aa: CASSEIAENEKLFF

cdr3_length: 15
v_call: TRBV4-1
d_call: TRBD1
j_call: TRBJ2-1
clone_size: .
cdr3_nt: TGCGCCAGCAGCCCACCGGACAGGCTTAGCAATGAGCAGTTCTTC
cdr3_aa: CASSPPDRLSNEQFF

cdr3_length: 15
v_call: TRBV7-8
d_call: .
j_call: TRBJ1-1
clone_size: .
cdr3_nt: TGTGCCAGCAGCCGAGATACAGGTTCGAACACTGAAGCTTTCTTT
cdr3_aa: CASSRDTGSNTEAFF

cdr3_length: 13
v_call: TRBV4-2
d_call: .
j_call: TRBJ1-2
clone_size: few
cdr3_nt: TGTGCCAGCAGCCAAGAGGGGATCTATGGCTACACCTTC
cdr3_aa: CASSQEGIYGYTF

cdr3_length: 18
v_call: TRBV19
d_call: .
j_call: TRBJ1-5
clone_size: .
cdr3_nt: TGTGCCAGTAGCGAGCGGGGGTTGGCAGTCAGTGGCAATCAGCCCCAGCATTTT
cdr3_aa: CASSERGLAVSGNQPQHF

cdr3_length: 15
v_call: TRBV27
d_call: .
j_call: TRBJ1-1
clone_size: .
cdr3_nt: TGTGCCAGCAGTACCAACGGACAGACTAACACTGAAGCTTTCTTT
cdr3_aa: CASSTNGQTNTEAFF

cdr3_length: 14
v_call: TRBV6-5
d_call: .
j_call: TRBJ1-5
clone_size: .
cdr3_nt: TGTGCCAGCTCCTCGGGCTTGGGCAATCAGCCCCAGCATTTT
cdr3_aa: CASSSGLGNQPQHF